The entry that follows covers one T cell receptor beta chain sequence. These data come from a study of blood T cell repertoires in COVID-19. Study-level background: COVID-19 samples collected from the United States, Italy and Spain covered acute and convalescent phases. Sources were T cells, B-cell-depleted T cells, or PBMCs; the material itself was cDNA or gDNA.

Original processing methods: Reference gene primer amplification gave nucleated cell count estimates. The assay was immunoSEQ multiplex PCR, and TCRdb's table has in-frame clones only and misses some. V, J and clone size are taken as reported in that table, and D and trimming were inferred from the DNA itself. Among 300,000 or so clones listed, roughly 90% were seen once. V lost 9 bases and J 2 bases, leaving 8 bases between the germline ends. The germline CDR1 and CDR2 sequences are WNHNN and SYGVQD (reference sequence). CDR3 length: 12 amino acids. V gene TRBV10-1 combines with J gene TRBJ1-5; weak D call: TRBD1 (5 bases). This sequence originates from a young woman with COVID-19, enrolled during active disease. Sequenced input: peripheral blood. The CDR3 is CARGLGNQPQHF. In nucleotides, the CDR3 is TGCGCCAGGGGACTCGGCAATCAGCCCCAGCATTTT.